The 3 T cell receptor beta chains below all came from one sample that was sequenced in a study of T cell responses to AZD1222 COVID-19 vaccine. Sequencing was performed with immunoSEQ multiplex PCR; in TCRdb, only in-frame clones are kept and a portion is missing. The sample comprises roughly 180,000 clones, more than 75% of which are singletons, and approximately 2.5% rests with the top ten. Specimen: peripheral blood, collected on day 0 of MenACWY control vaccination. The receptor set was obtained from an adult in good health.

The chain combines TRBV12-3 or TRBV12-4 with TRBJ2-3, with D perhaps assigned TRBD1 or TRBD2 (5 bases each). The V gene lost 5 bases and the J gene lost 11 bases, with 11 bases spanning the gap. This CDR3 is 11 amino acids long. CDR3 coding DNA: TGTGCCAGCAGTGACCCGGGACGGCAGTATTTT. Amino acid sequence: CASSDPGRQYF.

This rearrangement joins TRBV6-5 to TRBJ1-4; a possible D gene is TRBD1 (5 bases). The CDR3 runs 13 residues. Trimming removed 10 bases at V and 8 bases at J, with 17 bases between. Germline V gene lookup returns CDR1 MNHEY and CDR2 SVGAGI. In nucleotides, the CDR3 is TGTGCCACCCGGAAGGGAGAGGGGGAAAAACTGTTTTTT. This sequence encodes CATRKGEGEKLFF.

The chain joins TRBV14 to TRBJ2-3; the D is unclear. Trimming stripped 0 bases from V and 0 bases from J, with 7 bases between. Germline V lookup: CDR1 SGHDN, CDR2 FVKESK. The CDR3 sequence is 15 residues long. The CDR3 DNA reads TGTGCCAGCAGCCAAGACTGGGCTAGCACAGATACGCAGTATTTT. Translated: CASSQDWASTDTQYF.